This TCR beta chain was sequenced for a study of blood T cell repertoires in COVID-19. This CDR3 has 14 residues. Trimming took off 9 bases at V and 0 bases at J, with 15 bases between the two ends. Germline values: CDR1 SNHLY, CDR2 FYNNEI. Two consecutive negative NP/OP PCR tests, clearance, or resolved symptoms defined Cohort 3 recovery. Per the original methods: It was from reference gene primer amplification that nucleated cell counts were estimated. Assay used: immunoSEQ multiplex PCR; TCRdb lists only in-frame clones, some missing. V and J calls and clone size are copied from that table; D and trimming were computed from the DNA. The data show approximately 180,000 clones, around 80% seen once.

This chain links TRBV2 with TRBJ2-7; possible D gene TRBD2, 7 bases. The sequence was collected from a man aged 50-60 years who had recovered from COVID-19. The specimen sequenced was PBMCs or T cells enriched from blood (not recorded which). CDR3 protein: CASALGGPSYEQYF. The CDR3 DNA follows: TGTGCCAGTGCCCTGGGGGGGCCCTCCTACGAGCAGTACTTC.